Shown below are 19 T cell receptor beta chains from a single sample sequenced in a study of monozygotic twins with inflammatory bowel disease. For each CDR3 protein, TCRdb gives one entry from its re-call of the 5' RACE reads, without DNA. The sample is made up of about 440,000 distinct CDR3 sequences, and the top ten hold roughly 2.2% of it. The specimen was blood. The receptors were gathered from a human donor with ulcerative colitis or Crohn's disease, or a healthy co-twin of an affected twin (not recorded which).

This rearrangement joins TRBV29-1 to TRBJ1-5; with no DNA, the TCRdb D assignment of TRBD1 cannot be verified. There are 16 residues in the CDR3. Germline values: CDR1 SQVTM, CDR2 ANQGSEA. The CDR3 is CSVLPGVRKFDQPQHF.

This chain joins TRBV20-1 and TRBJ2-7; TCRdb selects TRBD1, and the lack of DNA leaves this call unchecked. The CDR3 spans 15 residues. Germline V gene sequence: CDR1 DFQATT, CDR2 SNEGSKA (reference sequence). The CDR3 spells CSARDRAGFSYEQYF.

The chain employs TRBV19 and TRBJ2-5; TCRdb reports TRBD1, a call that lacks DNA to check it against. The length of the CDR3 is 14 residues. Germline loops: CDR1 LNHDA, CDR2 SQIVND (reference sequence). CDR3 loop: CASSIDRGRETQYF.

The genes are TRBV12-3 or TRBV12-4 and TRBJ1-1. This CDR3 contains 16 residues. The CDR3 sequence is CASNPGGASMNTEAFF.

This sequence joins TRBV29-1 and TRBJ2-7; TCRdb returns TRBD1, unconfirmable since there is no DNA. The CDR3 extends over 13 amino acids. CDR1 and CDR2 (germline): SQVTM, ANQGSEA. The CDR3 loop is CSAETGVSGEQYF.

This chain links TRBV28 with TRBJ2-2. The germline V gene encodes CDR1 MDHEN and CDR2 SYDVKM. The CDR3 is 11 amino acids. The CDR3 spells CASANTGELFF.

The V and J genes are TRBV28 and TRBJ2-7; TCRdb calls TRBD1, which cannot be checked without DNA. In germline, CDR1 is MDHEN, CDR2 SYDVKM. The CDR3 spans 13 residues. The CDR3 spells CASVKQGLYEQYF. The variable domain in full, completed from reference TRBV28 and TRBJ2-7, reads DVKVTQSSRYLVKRTGEKVFLECVQDMDHENMFWYRQDPGLGLRLIYFSYDVKMKEKGDIPEGYSVSREKKERFSLILESASTNQTSMYLCASVKQGLYEQYFGPGTRLTVT.

This rearrangement joins TRBV5-1 to TRBJ2-1. Germline V CDR1 and CDR2: SGHRS, YFSETQ. The CDR3 consists of 16 residues. CDR3 sequence: CASSPQSRGRYNEQFF.

This sequence joins TRBV2 and TRBJ1-1; as DNA is missing, the TRBD1 call by TCRdb cannot be tested. The CDR3 length is 13 residues. Germline CDR1 reads SNHLY; CDR2 reads FYNNEI. CDR3 loop: CATRDRDRGAAFF.

The V gene is TRBV5-6, the J gene TRBJ2-5; TCRdb indicates TRBD2, and absent DNA this call remains unverified. The germline V gene encodes CDR1 SGHDT and CDR2 YYEEEE. The CDR3 totals 12 residues. CDR3: CASKRVLETQYF.

The genes are TRBV2 and TRBJ2-7. CDR3 length: 11 amino acids. Germline values: CDR1 SNHLY, CDR2 FYNNEI. CDR3 sequence: CASSKAYEQYF. The full variable domain, in which reference TRBV2 and TRBJ2-7 provide the parts outside the CDR3, is EPEVTQTPSHQVTQMGQEVILRCVPISNHLYFYWYRQILGQKVEFLVSFYNNEISEKSEIFDDQFSVERPDGSNFTLKIRSTKLEDSAMYFCASSKAYEQYFGPGTRLTVT.

The chain employs TRBV4-2 and TRBJ2-3; the D call of TRBD1 rests on TCRdb alone, since no DNA is present to check it. The CDR3 runs to 19 residues. CDR1 is LGHNA, CDR2 YNFKEQ, per germline. CDR3 residues: CASSQDRTDRSILTDTQYF.

CDR3 region: CASSYSQGAVTEAFF. This chain uses TRBV6-5 with TRBJ1-1; TCRdb names TRBD1, which stays unverified in the absence of DNA. The CDR3 has 15 residues. Looked up from germline, CDR1 is MNHEY and CDR2 is SVGAGI.

The chain joins TRBV4-2 to TRBJ1-1. CDR1 and CDR2 (germline): LGHNA, YNFKEQ. The CDR3 has 15 residues. The chain's CDR3 is CASSHDPGPNTEAFF.

J is TRBJ1-3 and V is TRBV6-1. This CDR3 contains 14 residues. Germline assignment: CDR1 MNHNS and CDR2 SASEGT. This CDR3 reads CASRTQGSGNTIYF.

This chain connects TRBV12-3 or TRBV12-4 to TRBJ2-1; TCRdb's D call, TRBD2, is unchecked because there is no DNA. The CDR3 extends over 18 amino acids. The CDR3 region is CASSLVSSGRAGYNEQFF.

This chain links TRBV20-1 with TRBJ2-5; TCRdb's assignment of TRBD2 cannot be checked, as there is no DNA. CDR3 size: 14 residues. Germline V CDR1 and CDR2: DFQATT, SNEGSKA (reference sequence). CDR3 sequence reads: CSAPLAEGVETQYF.

The V call is TRBV7-3, the J call TRBJ2-3; TCRdb picks TRBD1, but there is no DNA to check that call. This CDR3 is built from 18 residues. The V gene's germline CDR1 is SGHTA and CDR2 FQGTGA. CDR3: CASSFGLGGQGGEDTQYF. Full variable domain (rest looked up from reference TRBV7-3 and TRBJ2-3): GAGVSQTPSNKVTEKGKYVELRCDPISGHTALYWYRQSLGQGPEFLIYFQGTGAADDSGLPNDRFFAVRPEGSVSTLKIQRTERGDSAVYLCASSFGLGGQGGEDTQYFGPGTRLTVL.

The V call is TRBV10-3, the J call TRBJ2-1; TCRdb picks TRBD2, but there is no DNA to check that call. The CDR3 contains 14 residues. Per the germline V gene, CDR1 is ENHRY and CDR2 is SYGVKD. The CDR3 is CAISSSGYYNEQFF.